One and the same sample provided the 27 T cell receptor beta chains below, sequenced in a study of blood T cell repertoires in COVID-19. Profiled with immunoSEQ multiplex PCR; TCRdb holds only in-frame clones, not every one. The sample yields 240,000 or so clones, about 90% seen once. Sequencing was performed on peripheral blood. The receptors were gathered from a man between 60 and 75 years old with acute or convalescent COVID-19.

This clone was detected once. The genes are TRBV27 and TRBJ1-1, with D uncertain. Germline CDR1 and CDR2: MNHEY and SMNVEV (reference sequence). Trimming took off 6 bases at V and 2 bases at J, with 13 bases between the two ends. The CDR3 spans 14 residues. CDR3 sequence: CASSLSSVNTEAFF. The CDR3 bases are TGTGCCAGCAGCTTGAGTTCGGTAAACACTGAAGCTTTCTTT.

The rearrangement joins TRBV7-2 to TRBJ2-2, with D unresolved. The V gene lost 5 bases and the J gene lost 4 bases, with 11 bases spanning the gap. The germline V gene has CDR1 SGHTA and CDR2 FQGNSA. The length of the CDR3 is 14 residues. The CDR3 spells CASSDYRFTGELFF. The CDR3 DNA is TGTGCCAGCAGCGATTACAGATTCACCGGGGAGCTGTTTTTT.

This chain links TRBV30 with TRBJ1-2; D is perhaps TRBD1 (6 bases). This CDR3 region has 15 residues. Germline CDR1 GTSNPN, CDR2 SVGIG (reference sequence). Trimming took 0 bases from V and 0 from J, leaving 11 bases between them. The CDR3 loop is CAWSVGYRANYGYTF. The CDR3, as DNA: TGTGCCTGGAGTGTAGGGTACAGGGCTAACTATGGCTACACCTTC.

This chain connects TRBV24-1 to TRBJ1-2; 7 bases agree with TRBD1. This CDR3 contains 14 residues. Germline V gives CDR1 KGHDR, CDR2 SFDVKD. J lost 8 bases, V lost 4 bases, and 9 bases had no gene match. The CDR3 here is CATSDHGQAEGYTF. The CDR3 nucleotides are TGTGCCACCAGTGACCATGGACAGGCCGAGGGCTACACCTTC.

The CDR3 here is CASSLGLAGETQYF. CDR3 nucleotides: TGTGCCAGCAGCTTGGGTCTAGCGGGAGAGACCCAGTACTTC. V is TRBV5-5 and J is TRBJ2-5, with TRBD2 matching over 8 bases. Losses at the gene ends were 0 bases for V and 4 bases for J; bases not matched to a gene: 2. The CDR3 runs to 14 residues. The germline V gene encodes CDR1 SGHKS and CDR2 YYEKEE (reference sequence).

This sequence joins TRBV19 and TRBJ1-5; 9 nucleotides align to TRBD1. J lost 1 base, V lost 1 base, and 5 bases had no gene match. In germline, CDR1 is LNHDA, CDR2 SQIVND (reference sequence). The CDR3 length is 17 residues. CDR3 in DNA: TGTGCCAGTAGTATAGTGGGACAGGGTTACAGCAATCAGCCCCAGCATTTT. Protein sequence: CASSIVGQGYSNQPQHF. Complete variable domain (other parts from reference TRBV19 and TRBJ1-5): DGGITQSPKYLFRKEGQNVTLSCEQNLNHDAMYWYRQDPGQGLRLIYYSQIVNDFQKGDIAEGYSVSREKKESFPLTVTSAQKNPTAFYLCASSIVGQGYSNQPQHFGDGTRLSIL.

The chain couples TRBV25-1 to TRBJ2-7; D call uncertain. CDR1 and CDR2 (germline): MGHDK, SYGVNS. The CDR3 covers 12 residues. V lost 4 bases and J lost 3, with 7 bases in between. The DNA of the CDR3 is TGTGCCAGCAGTGGTAGTCTCTACGAGCAGTACTTC. It yields the protein CASSGSLYEQYF.

The CDR3 sequence: CASSVGSPGLVAGELFF. CDR3 DNA sequence: TGTGCCAGCAGCGTAGGATCTCCGGGACTAGTGGCCGGGGAGCTGTTTTTT. This chain links TRBV9 with TRBJ2-2; 8 positions agree with TRBD2. The CDR3 sequence is 17 residues long. Germline CDR1 and CDR2: SGDLS and YYNGEE. V gave up 0 bases and J gave up 6 bases; unmatched junction bases: 10.

CDR3 amino acids: CASSGGQGMSQPQHF. In nucleotides, the CDR3 is TGTGCCAGCAGTGGCGGGCAGGGGATGAGTCAGCCCCAGCATTTT. This chain uses TRBV2 with TRBJ1-5; D is perhaps TRBD1 (6 bases). Looked up from germline, CDR1 is SNHLY and CDR2 is FYNNEI. V was trimmed by 4 bases and J by 6 bases, leaving 16 bases between them. CDR3 size: 15 residues. The variable domain in full, completed from reference TRBV2 and TRBJ1-5, reads EPEVTQTPSHQVTQMGQEVILRCVPISNHLYFYWYRQILGQKVEFLVSFYNNEISEKSEIFDDQFSVERPDGSNFTLKIRSTKLEDSAMYFCASSGGQGMSQPQHFGDGTRLSIL.

V is TRBV29-1 and J is TRBJ2-1, with 10 nucleotides matching TRBD2. Germline V gene sequence: CDR1 SQVTM, CDR2 ANQGSEA. Trimming removed 4 bases from V and 0 bases from J; junction bases left unmatched: 12. The CDR3 sequence is 18 residues long. The CDR3 DNA is TGCAGCGTTGCTTCGACTAGCGGGTTGGGTTCCTCCTACAATGAGCAGTTCTTC. It encodes CSVASTSGLGSSYNEQFF.

This chain links TRBV29-1 with TRBJ2-7; D is perhaps TRBD2 (5 bases). The CDR3 is made up of 12 amino acids. In germline, CDR1 is SQVTM, CDR2 ANQGSEA. V gave up 4 bases and J gave up 9 bases, with 16 bases separating them. CDR3 amino acids: CSVGTPPRGQYF. The CDR3 nucleotides are TGCAGCGTTGGGACCCCTCCACGGGGGCAGTACTTC.

CDR3 sequence (DNA): TGTGCCAGAAGCTGGCAGGGGCAGGGTGGTAATCAGCCCCAGCATTTT. It specifies CARSWQGQGGNQPQHF. This rearrangement joins TRBV5-3 to TRBJ1-5, with D perhaps TRBD1 (6 bases). TRBV5-3 is an open reading frame, and its role is uncertain. CDR3 length equals 16 residues. V was trimmed by 3 bases and J by 4 bases, leaving 17 bases between them.

The CDR3 protein is CAWSPQRDGYTF. The CDR3 DNA sequence: TGTGCCTGGAGTCCCCAGAGGGATGGCTACACCTTC. The rearrangement uses TRBV30 and TRBJ1-2; D unclear. V gave up 2 bases and J gave up 6 bases, with 10 bases separating them. CDR1 GTSNPN and CDR2 SVGIG come from the germline V gene (reference sequence). The CDR3 has 12 residues.

The V call is TRBV4-2, the J call TRBJ1-5; 7 positions agree with TRBD1. The CDR3 runs 16 residues. The V gene's germline CDR1 is LGHNA and CDR2 YNFKEQ. The junction had 9 bases not matched to a gene; V was cut back by 3 bases and J by 4 bases. The CDR3: CASSQETGYRNQPQHF. For the CDR3, the DNA is TGTGCCAGCAGCCAGGAGACAGGGTATAGGAATCAGCCCCAGCATTTT.

The chain has TRBV5-4 and TRBJ2-3; TRBD1 matches at 7 bases. V shed 2 bases, J shed 0 bases, and the junction held 3 bases outside the gene matches. The CDR3 extends over 15 amino acids. Germline lookup yields CDR1 SGHNT and CDR2 YYREEE (reference sequence). CDR3 region: CASSFDRASTDTQYF. CDR3 nucleotide sequence: TGTGCCAGCAGCTTCGACAGGGCCAGCACAGATACGCAGTATTTT.

The sample holds a few counts of this clone. The chain is built from TRBV30 and TRBJ2-1; the match to TRBD2 covers 10 bases. This CDR3 spans 15 amino acids. The trim removed 2 bases at V and 2 bases at J, leaving 3 bases unmatched. Looked up from germline, CDR1 is GTSNPN and CDR2 is SVGIG (reference sequence). The CDR3 region has the DNA TGTGCCTGGAGTACGACTAGCGGGCCCTACAATGAGCAGTTCTTC. Translated: CAWSTTSGPYNEQFF.

There are a few counts of this clone. J is TRBJ2-2 and V is TRBV9; D unresolved. The CDR3 is made up of 12 amino acids. Trimming took off 4 bases at V and 6 bases at J, with 7 bases between the two ends. Germline lookup yields CDR1 SGDLS and CDR2 YYNGEE. DNA of the CDR3: TGTGCCAGCAGCCCTCCGGCCGGGGAGCTGTTTTTT. It encodes CASSPPAGELFF.

The chain recombines TRBV6-5 with TRBJ2-7; 9 bases fit TRBD2. The V gene end was trimmed by 3 bases and the J gene end by 7 bases; junction bases not matched to a gene: 4. The length of the CDR3 is 13 residues. CDR1 is MNHEY and CDR2 is SVGAGI in the germline V gene. In DNA form, the CDR3 reads TGTGCCAGCAGTTATAGCGGGAGTACGGAGCAGTACTTC. Its protein product is CASSYSGSTEQYF.

V and J are TRBV24-1 and TRBJ2-3; TRBD2 might be the D (6 bases). V was cut by 6 bases and J by 3 bases, with 15 bases left in between. The CDR3 is 15 amino acids. Germline V gene sequence: CDR1 KGHDR, CDR2 SFDVKD. The CDR3 sequence: CATSMTSGGTDTQYF. The CDR3 DNA follows: TGTGCCACCAGTATGACCTCTGGGGGGACAGATACGCAGTATTTT.

This clone has only a few counts. The sample contains more than one DNA sequence encoding this CDR3. This rearrangement joins TRBV28 to TRBJ1-6; 7 bases fit TRBD1. CDR3 length: 14 residues. Unmatched junction bases numbered 5, after V lost 5 bases and J lost 7 bases. The germline V gene encodes CDR1 MDHEN and CDR2 SYDVKM. The CDR3 reads CASSPGTANSPLHF. The CDR3 DNA reads TGTGCCAGCAGTCCCGGGACAGCCAATTCACCCCTCCACTTT.

The chain's CDR3 is CASSLASGGSYEQYF. Here the CDR3 DNA reads TGTGCCAGCAGCTTGGCTAGCGGGGGCTCCTACGAGCAGTACTTC. The rearrangement links TRBV5-4 to TRBJ2-7; 10 bases line up with TRBD2. This CDR3 has 15 amino acids. Germline CDR1 and CDR2: SGHNT and YYREEE (reference sequence). The junction had 0 bases not matched to a gene; V was cut back by 0 bases and J by 0 bases.

The chain is built from TRBV6-5 and TRBJ2-7; 9 bases map to TRBD1. Per germline, CDR1 MNHEY and CDR2 SVGAGI. The CDR3 covers 11 residues. J gave up 4 bases and V 10 bases, and 2 bases lay outside the gene matches. CDR3 DNA sequence: TGTGCCACCGGGACAGGGTACGAGCAGTACTTC. It is translated as CATGTGYEQYF.

The V gene is TRBV5-4, the J gene TRBJ2-7, with TRBD2 identical over 9 bases. The length of the CDR3 is 15 residues. Germline CDR1 and CDR2: SGHNT and YYREEE (reference sequence). J lost 0 bases, V lost 1 base, and 2 bases had no gene match. The CDR3 DNA is TGTGCCAGCAGCTTGAAGCGGGAGGCCTCCTACGAGCAGTACTTC. Its protein is CASSLKREASYEQYF. Variable domain in full (rest from reference TRBV5-4 and TRBJ2-7): ETGVTQSPTHLIKTRGQQVTLRCSSQSGHNTVSWYQQALGQGPQFIFQYYREEENGRGNFPPRFSGLQFPNYSSELNVNALELDDSALYLCASSLKREASYEQYFGPGTRLTVT.

The rearrangement uses TRBV7-8 and TRBJ1-4, with D unresolved. The germline V gene encodes CDR1 SGHVS and CDR2 FQNEAQ. This CDR3 is 15 amino acids long. Trimming cost V 1 base and J 8 bases, with 14 bases left between them. As DNA, the CDR3 is TGTGCCAGCAGCTTAGAATCGGGGATACGGGAAAAACTGTTTTTT. As protein: CASSLESGIREKLFF.

The chain couples TRBV27 to TRBJ1-4; 7 positions agree with TRBD1. Germline V gives CDR1 MNHEY, CDR2 SMNVEV (reference sequence). This CDR3 is 14 amino acids long. Trimming cost V 6 bases and J 7 bases; bases outside gene matches: 8. For the CDR3, the DNA is TGTGCCAGCAGCCTACAGGGGTCGGGTGAAAAACTGTTTTTT. It is translated as CASSLQGSGEKLFF.

This chain links TRBV9 with TRBJ2-3, with 15 bases aligning to TRBD2. The CDR3 has 17 amino acids. In germline, CDR1 is SGDLS, CDR2 YYNGEE. Trimming cost V 3 bases and J 3 bases; bases outside gene matches: 5. This CDR3 is CASSATGTSGRTDTQYF. The DNA for the CDR3 is TGTGCCAGCAGCGCCACCGGGACTAGCGGGAGGACAGATACGCAGTATTTT.

V usage is TRBV2 and J usage is TRBJ2-7; maybe TRBD1 (6 bases). CDR1 and CDR2 from the germline V gene are SNHLY and FYNNEI. CDR3 length: 11 amino acids. V lost 8 bases, J lost 3 bases, and 8 bases lay in between. CDR3 DNA sequence: TGTGCCAGCCACAGGGACTACGAGCAGTACTTC. Its translation is CASHRDYEQYF.